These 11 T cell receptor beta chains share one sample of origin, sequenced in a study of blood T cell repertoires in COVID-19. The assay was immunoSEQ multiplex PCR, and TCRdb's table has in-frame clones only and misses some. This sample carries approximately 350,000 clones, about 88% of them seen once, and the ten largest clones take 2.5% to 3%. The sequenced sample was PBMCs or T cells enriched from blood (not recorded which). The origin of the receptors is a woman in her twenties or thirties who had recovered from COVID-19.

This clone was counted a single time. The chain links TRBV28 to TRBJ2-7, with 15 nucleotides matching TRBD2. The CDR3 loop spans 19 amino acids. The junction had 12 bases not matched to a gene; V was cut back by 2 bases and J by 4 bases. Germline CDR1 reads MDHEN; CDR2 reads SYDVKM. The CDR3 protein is CASSLPGLAGGPRGYEQYF. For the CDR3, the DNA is TGTGCCAGCAGTTTACCCGGACTAGCGGGAGGGCCAAGGGGATACGAGCAGTACTTC.

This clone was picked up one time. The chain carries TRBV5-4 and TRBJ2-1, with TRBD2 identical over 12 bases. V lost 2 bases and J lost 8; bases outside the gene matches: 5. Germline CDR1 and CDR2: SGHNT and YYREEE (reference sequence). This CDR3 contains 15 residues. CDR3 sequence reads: CASSLGLAGGDEQFF. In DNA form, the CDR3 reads TGTGCCAGCAGCTTAGGCCTAGCGGGAGGGGATGAGCAGTTCTTC.

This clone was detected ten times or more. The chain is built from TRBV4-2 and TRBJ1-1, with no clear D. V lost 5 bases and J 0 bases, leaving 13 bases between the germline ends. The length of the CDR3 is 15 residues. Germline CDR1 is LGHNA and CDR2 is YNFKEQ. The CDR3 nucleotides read TGTGCCAGCAGCTCCGGGAGGCTAATGAACACTGAAGCTTTCTTT. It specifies CASSSGRLMNTEAFF.

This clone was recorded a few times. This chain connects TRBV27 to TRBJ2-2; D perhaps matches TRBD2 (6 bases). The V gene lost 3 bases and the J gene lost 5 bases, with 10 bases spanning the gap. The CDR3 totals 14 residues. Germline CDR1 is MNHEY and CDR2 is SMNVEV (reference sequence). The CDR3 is CASSFAGLTGELFF. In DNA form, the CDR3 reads TGTGCCAGCAGTTTTGCGGGGCTTACCGGGGAGCTGTTTTTT.

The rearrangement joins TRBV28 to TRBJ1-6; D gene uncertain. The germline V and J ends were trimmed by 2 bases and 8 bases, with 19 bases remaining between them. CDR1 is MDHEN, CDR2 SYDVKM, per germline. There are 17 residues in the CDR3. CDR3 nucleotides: TGTGCCAGCAGTTTAGGGGTCCAAGGCGGGGTGGATTCACCCCTCCACTTT. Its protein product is CASSLGVQGGVDSPLHF.

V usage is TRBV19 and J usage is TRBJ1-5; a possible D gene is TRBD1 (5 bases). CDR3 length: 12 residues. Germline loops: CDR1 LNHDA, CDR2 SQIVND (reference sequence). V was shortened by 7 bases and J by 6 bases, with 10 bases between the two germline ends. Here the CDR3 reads CASIGGLQPQHF. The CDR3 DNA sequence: TGTGCCAGTATTGGGGGACTTCAGCCCCAGCATTTT.

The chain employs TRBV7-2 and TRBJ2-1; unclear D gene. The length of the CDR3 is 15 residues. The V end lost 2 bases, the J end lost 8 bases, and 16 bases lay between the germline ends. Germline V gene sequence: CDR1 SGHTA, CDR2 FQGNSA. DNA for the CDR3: TGTGCCAGCAGCTTATCGCCTCTAGAATCAGATGAGCAGTTCTTC. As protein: CASSLSPLESDEQFF.

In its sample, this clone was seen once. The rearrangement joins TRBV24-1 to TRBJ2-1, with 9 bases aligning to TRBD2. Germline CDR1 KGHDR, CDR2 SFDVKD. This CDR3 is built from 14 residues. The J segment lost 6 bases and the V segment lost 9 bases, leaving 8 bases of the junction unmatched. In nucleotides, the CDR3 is TGTGCCACCCAGAGCGGGGGGCCGCTCAATGAGCAGTTCTTC. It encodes CATQSGGPLNEQFF.

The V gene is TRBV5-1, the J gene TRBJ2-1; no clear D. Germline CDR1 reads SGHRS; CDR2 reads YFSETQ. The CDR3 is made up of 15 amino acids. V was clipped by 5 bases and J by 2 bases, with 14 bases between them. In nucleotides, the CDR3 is TGCGCCAGCAGGCCCTTGGCGGTTACCTACAATGAGCAGTTCTTC. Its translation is CASRPLAVTYNEQFF.

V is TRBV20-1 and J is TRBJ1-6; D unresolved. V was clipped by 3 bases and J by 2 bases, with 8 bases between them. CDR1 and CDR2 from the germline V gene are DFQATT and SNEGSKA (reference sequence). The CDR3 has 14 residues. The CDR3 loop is CSASLQAYNSPLHF. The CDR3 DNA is TGCAGTGCTAGTCTGCAGGCCTATAATTCACCCCTCCACTTT.

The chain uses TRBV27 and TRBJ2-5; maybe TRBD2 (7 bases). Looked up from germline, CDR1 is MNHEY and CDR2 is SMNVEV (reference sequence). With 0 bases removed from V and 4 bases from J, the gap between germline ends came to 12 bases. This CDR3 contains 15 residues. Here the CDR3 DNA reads TGTGCCAGCAGTTTATCGCCGGGGGGCGGAGAGACCCAGTACTTC. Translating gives CASSLSPGGGETQYF.